This TCR beta chain stems from a study of metastatic and nonmetastatic thyroid tumors. Study-level points and caveats: TCR beta diversity was reportedly significantly higher in malignant thyroid tumors than benign nodules, in blood and tumor.

Before thyroid surgery, none of the patients had received any treatment. Authors' methods: For papillary thyroid cancer, a distant-metastasis classifier was constructed from CDR3 differences observed across clinicopathological groups. TCRdb recomputed clones from the PCR reads via MiXCR. Here the V and J calls rest on TCRdb's processing, not on the authors' analysis. The top ten clones hold around 8% of a sample with approximately 4,000 clones, about 22% of them seen once. Between the trimmed V and J ends, which lost 7 bases and 5 bases, there was a span of 7 bases. Germline V CDR1 and CDR2: SGHVS, FQNEAQ. This CDR3 has 11 amino acids. Worth noting for this clone: The antigen is undetermined.

What was sequenced was tumor tissue. The J gene is TRBJ2-3, the V gene TRBV7-8; D ambiguous. This receptor was identified in a female donor with papillary thyroid cancer or a benign thyroid nodule (not recorded which). Some clones in this sample may be carry-over from other donors' samples. The CDR3 DNA reads TGTGCCAGCACCACCGGAGATACGCAGTATTTT. It specifies CASTTGDTQYF.